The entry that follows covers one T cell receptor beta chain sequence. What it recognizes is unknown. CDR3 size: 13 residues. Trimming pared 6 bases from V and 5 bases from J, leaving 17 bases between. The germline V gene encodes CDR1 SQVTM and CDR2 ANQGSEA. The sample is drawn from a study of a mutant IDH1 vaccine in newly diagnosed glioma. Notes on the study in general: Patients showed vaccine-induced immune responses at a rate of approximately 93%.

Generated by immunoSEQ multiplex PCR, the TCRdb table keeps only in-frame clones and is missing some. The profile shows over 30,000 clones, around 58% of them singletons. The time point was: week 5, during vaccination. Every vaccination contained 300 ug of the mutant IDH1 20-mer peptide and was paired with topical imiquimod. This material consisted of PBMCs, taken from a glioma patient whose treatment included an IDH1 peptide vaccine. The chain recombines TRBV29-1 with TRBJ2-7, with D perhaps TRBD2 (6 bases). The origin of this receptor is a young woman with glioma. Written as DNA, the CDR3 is TGCAGCGTGGGAGGTCAAACGGGGGACGAGCAGTACTTC. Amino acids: CSVGGQTGDEQYF.